This note documents a single T cell receptor beta chain sequence. Its target is not known. There are 14 residues in the CDR3. V was pared by 4 bases and J by 7 bases, with 14 bases between. The germline V gene encodes CDR1 LNHNV and CDR2 YYDKDF (reference sequence). The data were obtained in a study of T cell responses to AZD1222 COVID-19 vaccine. Clones were sequenced by immunoSEQ multiplex PCR, and TCRdb holds only the in-frame ones, with some missing. The profile covers 130,000 to 150,000 clones, with 80% to 90% appearing a single time and 5.1% taken by the ten largest. Broader study findings: The donor group comprised mostly white British people and more females; the analysis possibly underestimated clonal diversity.

This TCR was recovered from an adult in good health. The gene calls are TRBV15 and TRBJ1-5; no definite D call. Sample: peripheral blood, taken on day 0 of AZD1222 vaccination. The CDR3 DNA sequence: TGTGCCACCAGCATGGACCTCAACGGGCAGCCCCAGCATTTT. Translated: CATSMDLNGQPQHF.